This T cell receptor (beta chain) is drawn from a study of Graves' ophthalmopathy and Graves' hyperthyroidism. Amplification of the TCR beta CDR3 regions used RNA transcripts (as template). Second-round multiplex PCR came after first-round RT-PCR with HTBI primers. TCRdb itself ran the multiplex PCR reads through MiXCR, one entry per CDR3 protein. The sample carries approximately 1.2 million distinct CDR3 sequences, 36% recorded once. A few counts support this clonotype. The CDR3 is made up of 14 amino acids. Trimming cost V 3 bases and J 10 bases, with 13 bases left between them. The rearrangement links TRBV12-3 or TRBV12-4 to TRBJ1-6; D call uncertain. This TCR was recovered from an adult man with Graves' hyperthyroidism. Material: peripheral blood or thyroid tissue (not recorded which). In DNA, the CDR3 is TGTGCCAGCAGTTTTACCACCTCCGGATCACCCCTCCACTTT. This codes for CASSFTTSGSPLHF.